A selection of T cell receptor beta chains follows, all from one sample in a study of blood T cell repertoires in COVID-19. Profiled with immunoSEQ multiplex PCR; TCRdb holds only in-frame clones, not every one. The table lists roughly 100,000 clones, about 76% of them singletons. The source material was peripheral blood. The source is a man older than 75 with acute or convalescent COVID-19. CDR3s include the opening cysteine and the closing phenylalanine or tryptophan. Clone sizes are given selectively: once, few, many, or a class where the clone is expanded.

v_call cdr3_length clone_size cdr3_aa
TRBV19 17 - CASSTKNRGYSNQPQHF
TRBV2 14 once CASIGRYSSYEQYF
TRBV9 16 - CASSGTGRTGHTEAFF
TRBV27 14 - CASSPRALSYEQYF
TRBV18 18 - CASSPTPGTGGSGNTIYF
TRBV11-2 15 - CASSLTPTRGETQYF
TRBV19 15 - CASSNPGGSFYEQYF
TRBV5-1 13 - CASAGLALYEQYF
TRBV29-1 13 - CSVLSATNEKLFF
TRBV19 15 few CASSIRQGSGNTIYF
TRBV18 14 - CASSRDRWATEAFF
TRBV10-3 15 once CAISEGTRLDTEAFF
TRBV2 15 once CASSESGREYNEQFF
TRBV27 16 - CASSFRDRSNTGELFF
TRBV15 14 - CATSRGSGDGEQYF
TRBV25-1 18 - CASSGSRGRPGGTGEQYF
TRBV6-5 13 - CASSQRGGTEAFF
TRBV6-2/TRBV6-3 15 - CASSYSRQGAYEQYF
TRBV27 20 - CASSLRYLGQVGRVNQPQHF
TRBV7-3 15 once CASSRGPANTGELFF
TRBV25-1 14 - CASSPAGVEEKLFF
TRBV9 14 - CASSSHRDSYEQYF
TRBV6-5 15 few CASSYRTGYNQPQHF
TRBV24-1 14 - CATSDRDRNYGYTF
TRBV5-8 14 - CASSSWPRGEKLFF
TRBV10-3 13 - CATWDRGNQPQHF
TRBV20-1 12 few CSASARPNEQFF
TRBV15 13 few CATSQGAVSEQYF
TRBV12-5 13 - CASGFAGLREQYF
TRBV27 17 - CASSSYRQGAGTDTQYF
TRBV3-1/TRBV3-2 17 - CASSRIASRVGGNTIYF
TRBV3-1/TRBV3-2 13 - CASSQVTGVEQFF
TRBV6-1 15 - CASSEVQRGGGTQYF
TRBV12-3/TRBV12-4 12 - CASRRLQGRYTF
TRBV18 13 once CASSPGLGETQYF
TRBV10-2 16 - CASSAYGPYSNQPQHF
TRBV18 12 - CASSPVLETQYF
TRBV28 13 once CASSFRGNTEAFF
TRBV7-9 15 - CASSQTRGWGTEAFF
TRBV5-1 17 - CASSVGQGRGYNSPLHF
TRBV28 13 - CASSSGVESPLHF
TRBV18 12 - CASSRGAGELFF
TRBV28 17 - CASSLGGGGRARYGYTF
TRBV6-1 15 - CASSGATPSNQPQHF
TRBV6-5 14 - CASRRAQGNQPQHF
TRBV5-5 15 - CASRSGTGYTGELFF
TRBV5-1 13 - CASSSGQGETQYF
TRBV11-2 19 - CASSSNPLSWEFYNSPLHF
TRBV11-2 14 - CASSSQPGYNEQFF
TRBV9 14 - CASSGGLADYEQYF
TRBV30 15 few CAWSKIQGPDQPQHF
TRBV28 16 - CASSQGVKGSNQPQHF
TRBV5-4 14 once CASSFVQGPGELFF
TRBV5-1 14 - CASSFREVTGTQYF
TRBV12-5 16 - CASGLVLGGLNTEAFF
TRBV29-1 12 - CSVVSGEETQYF
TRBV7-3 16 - CASSLRLAGGRDTQYF
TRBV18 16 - CASSPRGDRLNTEAFF
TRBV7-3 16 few CASSPQPDTLTGELFF